This T cell receptor (beta chain) was recovered during a study of blood T cell repertoires in COVID-19. At the level of the study: The United States, Italy and Spain were the sources of the acute and convalescent COVID-19 samples.

Assay used: immunoSEQ multiplex PCR; TCRdb lists only in-frame clones, some missing. The sample holds approximately 210,000 clones, approximately 85% seen once. This clone was picked up one time. The germline V gene encodes CDR1 MDHEN and CDR2 SYDVKM. V lost 8 bases and J 0 bases, leaving 16 bases between the germline ends. The CDR3 is 15 amino acids. The chain links TRBV28 to TRBJ1-2; D call uncertain. The specimen was peripheral blood. This sequence originates from a woman aged 45 to 65 with active or convalescent COVID-19. Here the CDR3 reads CASRARGDSNYGYTF. The DNA for the CDR3 is TGTGCCAGCCGTGCTCGGGGAGATTCTAACTATGGCTACACCTTC.